This T cell receptor beta chain appears in the sequencing data of a study of metastatic and nonmetastatic thyroid tumors. Study background: Comparative analysis of repertoires was undertaken across blood and tumor or nodule tissue obtained from malignant and benign thyroid patients. Study-wide points: Malignant thyroid tumors reportedly had TCR beta diversity that was significantly higher than in benign nodules, in blood and tumor.

About this clone: No antigen is known for it.

Using MiXCR, TCRdb re-called clones from the PCR reads. The data hold over 25,000 clones, with 3.5% to 5% observed a single time. Patients underwent thyroid surgery, and none had received any treatment before it. Sequenced sample: blood. The receptor's source is a female donor with papillary thyroid cancer or a benign thyroid nodule (not recorded which). Some clones in this sample may be carry-over from other donors' samples.

The CDR3 region has the DNA TGTGCCAGCGCCGAGACAGGGGGCAAGATCTACGAGCAGTACTTC. Amino acid sequence: CASAETGGKIYEQYF. This chain links TRBV6-1 with TRBJ2-7; 10 bases are a match to TRBD1. Germline loops: CDR1 MNHNS, CDR2 SASEGT. The CDR3 runs 15 residues. J lost 3 bases, V lost 8 bases, and 10 bases had no gene match.